This T cell receptor (beta chain) was recorded in a study of beta chain features in type 1 diabetes. Background on the study: Patient and healthy donor groups were alike in age, gender and cell yields. The study examined around 99,000,000 sorted cells across all samples.

Germline V CDR1 and CDR2: SGHTA, FQGNSA. This CDR3 has 15 amino acids. Trimming left V 4 bases short and J 0 bases short, with 13 bases between. CD45RO/CCR7/CD25/CD127/CD95/CD27 sorting isolated CD4+ naive, central memory, regulatory and stem cell-like memory cells. Reverse transcribing all isolated RNA meant expressed TCRB transcripts were sequenced. The repertoire was sequenced with immunoSEQ multiplex PCR; TCRdb's copy has only in-frame clones and lacks some. The sample holds approximately 160,000 clones, about 9.1% seen once. This receptor was taken from a woman between 18 and 30 years old in good health. The sample taken for sequencing was central memory CD4+ T cells from blood. The chain recombines TRBV7-2 with TRBJ2-7, with D unresolved. In DNA, the CDR3 is TGTGCCAGCAGCTCAAAGCGTACCAGCTCCTACGAGCAGTACTTC. Its translation is CASSSKRTSSYEQYF. The variable domain in full, with the rest retrieved from reference TRBV7-2 and TRBJ2-7, is GAGVSQSPSNKVTEKGKDVELRCDPISGHTALYWYRQSLGQGLEFLIYFQGNSAPDKSGLPSDRFSAERTGGSVSTLTIQRTQQEDSAVYLCASSSKRTSSYEQYFGPGTRLTVT.